This TCR beta chain came from a study of molecular identifiers for immune sequencing clone quantification. V was trimmed by 2 bases and J by 4 bases, leaving 14 bases between them. This CDR3 is 15 amino acids long. Germline loops: CDR1 MDHEN, CDR2 SYDVKM. There are many counts of this clonotype. TCRdb re-analysed the PCR reads in MiXCR, keeping a single row per CDR3 protein. The sample shows 250,000 to 400,000 distinct CDR3 sequences, around a fifth of them seen only once. This clonotype was sampled from a human donor in good health. Some libraries in this study had Jurkat cell RNA spiked in. Sequences were obtained from naive CD8+ T cells from blood, with Jurkat cell RNA spiked in. Documented subset: FACS-sorted CD8+CD4-CCR7+CD45RA+ naive T cells. The V gene is TRBV28, the J gene TRBJ1-1; D possibly corresponds to TRBD1 (5 bases). This CDR3 is CASSLKAQGLTEAFF. CDR3 in DNA: TGTGCCAGCAGTTTAAAGGCGCAGGGTCTCACTGAAGCTTTCTTT.